This passage covers 27 T cell receptor beta chains from one sample sequenced in a study of monozygotic twins with inflammatory bowel disease. TCRdb re-called the 5' RACE reads and catalogs CDR3 proteins one per entry, DNA excluded. This table holds approximately 400,000 distinct CDR3 sequences. The sample consisted of blood. The receptors originated from a human donor with ulcerative colitis or Crohn's disease, or a healthy co-twin of an affected twin (not recorded which).

The CDR3 reads CASSLEGGQFF. The chain uses TRBV5-1 and TRBJ2-1; TCRdb lists TRBD1, though no DNA is available to test this call. The CDR3 has 11 amino acids. Looked up from germline, CDR1 is SGHRS and CDR2 is YFSETQ.

This chain links TRBV29-1 with TRBJ2-6; no DNA is available, so the TRBD2 call from TCRdb remains unchecked. The CDR3 totals 13 residues. The germline CDR1 and CDR2 sequences are SQVTM and ANQGSEA. The CDR3 is CSVGESKANVLTF.

This rearrangement joins TRBV5-1 to TRBJ1-2. The germline V gene encodes CDR1 SGHRS and CDR2 YFSETQ. The CDR3 covers 14 residues. The CDR3 here is CASSLDGSMSGYTF.

J is TRBJ2-5 and V is TRBV28. Germline V gene lookup returns CDR1 MDHEN and CDR2 SYDVKM. The CDR3 totals 14 residues. The CDR3 spells CASSTTDQRWTQYF.

V and J are TRBV5-6 and TRBJ2-3; without DNA, the TCRdb call of TRBD1 cannot be checked. The CDR3 covers 14 residues. Germline CDR1 reads SGHDT; CDR2 reads YYEEEE. The CDR3 region is CASMPGLATDTQYF.

This CDR3 is CASSQVSYNEQFF. The chain joins TRBV3-1 to TRBJ2-1. CDR1 and CDR2 (germline): LGHDT, YNNKEL (reference sequence). The CDR3 runs to 13 residues.

This chain uses TRBV12-3 or TRBV12-4 with TRBJ2-6; TCRdb calls TRBD2, which cannot be checked without DNA. There are 15 residues in the CDR3. CDR3 sequence: CASSLRTGGANVLTF.

V is TRBV29-1 and J is TRBJ2-1; checking the TCRdb D call of TRBD2 is not possible without DNA. Germline V gene lookup returns CDR1 SQVTM and CDR2 ANQGSEA. This CDR3 has 19 amino acids. CDR3 in amino acids: CSVEPLTLAGVQAYNEQFF.

The V call is TRBV6-1, the J call TRBJ2-3; TCRdb's D gene call, TRBD1, goes unchecked for lack of DNA. CDR1 is MNHNS, CDR2 SASEGT, per germline. CDR3 length equals 13 residues. The chain's CDR3 is CASSAGWGDTQYF.

This CDR3 reads CASSQDNRGEAFF. This rearrangement joins TRBV3-1 to TRBJ1-1; TCRdb reports TRBD1, a call that lacks DNA to check it against. Germline V gene data show CDR1 as LGHDT and CDR2 as YNNKEL (reference sequence). The CDR3 length is 13 residues.

CDR3 sequence: CSAREGGGEQFF. This rearrangement joins TRBV20-1 to TRBJ2-1; there is no DNA to check the TCRdb D call of TRBD1. The CDR3 length is 12 residues. Germline V CDR1 and CDR2: DFQATT, SNEGSKA (reference sequence).

The V and J genes are TRBV24-1 and TRBJ2-1; TCRdb outputs TRBD1, but without DNA this stays unchecked. This CDR3 is 16 amino acids long. CDR1 KGHDR and CDR2 SFDVKD come from the germline V gene. The CDR3 loop is CATSDSRGRIDNEQFF.

The chain links TRBV24-1 to TRBJ2-2; the D call from TCRdb, TRBD1, cannot be confirmed without DNA. The CDR3 is 17 residues long. The germline gives CDR1 KGHDR, CDR2 SFDVKD. CDR3 amino acids: CATSDLPRLADTGELFF.

The rearrangement uses TRBV9 and TRBJ2-3; TCRdb calls TRBD2, which cannot be checked without DNA. CDR1 and CDR2 from the germline V gene are SGDLS and YYNGEE. The CDR3 spans 15 residues. CDR3 protein: CASSVLAGGGDTQYF.

The V gene is TRBV5-1, the J gene TRBJ2-5; TCRdb's D call of TRBD1 is untestable without DNA. Germline V CDR1 and CDR2: SGHRS, YFSETQ. The CDR3 is 14 residues long. The CDR3 here is CASSAGQSQETQYF.

The rearrangement joins TRBV27 to TRBJ2-5; TCRdb selects TRBD1, and the lack of DNA leaves this call unchecked. Per germline, CDR1 MNHEY and CDR2 SMNVEV (reference sequence). This CDR3 is built from 15 residues. The CDR3 loop reads CASRDLQRGWETQYF.

The chain employs TRBV20-1 and TRBJ2-1; TCRdb's assignment of TRBD2 cannot be checked, as there is no DNA. CDR3 length: 15 residues. CDR1 is DFQATT, CDR2 SNEGSKA, per germline (reference sequence). CDR3 loop: CSAREGLKTYNEQFF.

This rearrangement joins TRBV24-1 to TRBJ2-1. Germline V gives CDR1 KGHDR, CDR2 SFDVKD. The CDR3 consists of 16 residues. CDR3 amino acids: CATSDLRASSYNEQFF.

V is TRBV12-3 or TRBV12-4 and J is TRBJ2-7. The CDR3 is 13 residues long. The CDR3 here is CASSFSGPYEQYF.

The rearrangement links TRBV4-1 to TRBJ1-6; no DNA is available, so the TRBD1 call from TCRdb remains unchecked. The CDR3 runs 14 residues. The germline V gene encodes CDR1 MGHRA and CDR2 YSYEKL. The CDR3 region is CASSQEGLGSPLHF.

This CDR3 reads CASSSTQRGLEDTQYF. This chain connects TRBV5-1 to TRBJ2-3; checking the TCRdb D call of TRBD2 is not possible without DNA. CDR1 and CDR2 from the germline V gene are SGHRS and YFSETQ. The CDR3 extends over 16 amino acids.

The chain uses TRBV4-3 and TRBJ2-5; no DNA is available, so the TRBD1 call from TCRdb remains unchecked. Germline loops: CDR1 LGHNA, CDR2 YSLEER. The CDR3 totals 17 residues. CDR3 amino acids: CASSQELTGRIQETQYF.

This chain joins TRBV7-2 and TRBJ2-7; the TRBD2 assignment by TCRdb is unverifiable without DNA. Germline values: CDR1 SGHTA, CDR2 FQGNSA. The CDR3 loop spans 16 amino acids. This CDR3 is CASSLNSRLATYEQYF.

The chain employs TRBV6-1 and TRBJ1-3. This CDR3 spans 15 amino acids. Germline V CDR1 and CDR2: MNHNS, SASEGT. CDR3 region: CASESAQSRANTIYF.

This sequence joins TRBV24-1 and TRBJ1-2; without DNA, the TCRdb call of TRBD1 cannot be checked. Germline CDR1 KGHDR, CDR2 SFDVKD. This CDR3 is built from 15 residues. This CDR3 is CATSDFDRGSGGYTF.

The chain combines TRBV20-1 with TRBJ2-1; TCRdb's assignment of TRBD1 cannot be checked, as there is no DNA. Germline V CDR1 and CDR2: DFQATT, SNEGSKA (reference sequence). The CDR3 runs to 16 residues. This CDR3 reads CSARGPTGDAYNEQFF.

The V and J genes are TRBV29-1 and TRBJ2-1; as DNA is missing, the TRBD2 call by TCRdb cannot be tested. Germline-derived CDR1 and CDR2 are SQVTM and ANQGSEA. This CDR3 has 14 amino acids. CDR3: CSGTTSGTFNEQFF.